Listed below are T cell receptor beta chains from one sample, sequenced in a study of T-cell reconstitution after alpha-beta-depleted transplantation in children. A single record per CDR3 protein comes from TCRdb applying MiXCR to the PCR reads. The sample has about 250,000 distinct CDR3 sequences; roughly a quarter are singletons. Source: PBMCs, mostly from graft donor cells, taken 360 days after TCRalphabeta/CD19-depleted stem cell transplant. The origin of the receptors is a female patient aged 2-9 years who had a stem cell transplant for congenital amegakaryocytic thrombocytopenia, so the T cells may come from the graft donor. Each CDR3 is given with its conserved first and last residue. Each record gives: J gene, CDR3 length, clone size, V gene, D gene, CDR3 protein, CDR3 DNA. The D gene is left open where the match is weak. For some rows the clone size is stated as once, few or many, or as a class when expanded; others skip it.

J gene: TRBJ2-7; CDR3 length: 13; clone size: NA; V gene: TRBV5-1; D gene: NA; CDR3 protein: CASSQDWAYEQYF; CDR3 DNA: TGCGCCAGCAGCCAAGACTGGGCCTACGAGCAGTACTTC
J gene: TRBJ2-7; CDR3 length: 11; clone size: NA; V gene: TRBV20-1; D gene: NA; CDR3 protein: CSALTSTVQYF; CDR3 DNA: TGCAGTGCCCTTACTAGCACCGTGCAGTACTTC
J gene: TRBJ2-2; CDR3 length: 15; clone size: many; V gene: TRBV29-1; D gene: NA; CDR3 protein: CSVEEGGLGTGELFF; CDR3 DNA: TGCAGCGTTGAAGAGGGGGGGCTGGGCACCGGGGAGCTGTTTTTT
J gene: TRBJ2-7; CDR3 length: 11; clone size: NA; V gene: TRBV20-1; D gene: NA; CDR3 protein: CSASDAYEQYF; CDR3 DNA: TGCAGTGCTAGCGACGCCTACGAGCAGTACTTC
J gene: TRBJ2-2; CDR3 length: 15; clone size: few; V gene: TRBV29-1; D gene: NA; CDR3 protein: CSVERLAADTGELFF; CDR3 DNA: TGCAGCGTTGAACGTCTAGCCGCCGACACCGGGGAGCTGTTTTTT
J gene: TRBJ2-7; CDR3 length: 14; clone size: NA; V gene: TRBV29-1; D gene: NA; CDR3 protein: CSVMTTHPAYEQYF; CDR3 DNA: TGCAGCGTTATGACCACCCATCCCGCCTACGAGCAGTACTTC
J gene: TRBJ2-3; CDR3 length: 17; clone size: few; V gene: TRBV20-1; D gene: TRBD2; CDR3 protein: CSASRVGLAGSTDTQYF; CDR3 DNA: TGCAGTGCTAGTAGGGTTGGGCTAGCGGGGAGCACAGATACGCAGTATTTT
J gene: TRBJ1-1; CDR3 length: 15; clone size: NA; V gene: TRBV6-2/TRBV6-3; D gene: NA; CDR3 protein: CASRGAGPENTEAFF; CDR3 DNA: TGTGCCAGCAGAGGGGCAGGCCCTGAGAACACTGAAGCTTTCTTT
J gene: TRBJ2-7; CDR3 length: 13; clone size: NA; V gene: TRBV7-9; D gene: NA; CDR3 protein: CASSLLQGGQQYF; CDR3 DNA: TGTGCCAGCAGCTTATTACAGGGAGGTCAGCAGTACTTC
J gene: TRBJ1-4; CDR3 length: 15; clone size: few; V gene: TRBV6-1; D gene: NA; CDR3 protein: CASSRMGVRNEKLFF; CDR3 DNA: TGTGCCAGCAGCCGTATGGGGGTTCGTAATGAAAAACTGTTTTTT
J gene: TRBJ2-7; CDR3 length: 15; clone size: NA; V gene: TRBV5-5; D gene: TRBD1; CDR3 protein: CASSLSQGSSYEQYF; CDR3 DNA: TGTGCCAGCAGCTTGTCACAGGGGAGCTCCTACGAGCAGTACTTC
J gene: TRBJ2-1; CDR3 length: 11; clone size: few; V gene: TRBV20-1; D gene: NA; CDR3 protein: CSAHRGGEQFF; CDR3 DNA: TGCAGTGCCCACAGGGGAGGGGAGCAGTTCTTC
J gene: TRBJ2-7; CDR3 length: 14; clone size: NA; V gene: TRBV10-3; D gene: TRBD2; CDR3 protein: CANKERGARYEQYF; CDR3 DNA: TGTGCCAACAAAGAGCGGGGGGCCCGGTACGAGCAGTACTTC
J gene: TRBJ2-1; CDR3 length: 16; clone size: NA; V gene: TRBV10-3; D gene: TRBD2; CDR3 protein: CAISQLAGASYNEQFF; CDR3 DNA: TGTGCCATCAGCCAACTAGCGGGAGCATCCTACAATGAGCAGTTCTTC
J gene: TRBJ2-7; CDR3 length: 15; clone size: NA; V gene: TRBV3-1; D gene: NA; CDR3 protein: CASSLRGATSYEQYF; CDR3 DNA: TGTGCCAGCAGCTTAAGGGGTGCAACCTCCTACGAGCAGTACTTC
J gene: TRBJ2-2; CDR3 length: 18; clone size: few; V gene: TRBV23-1; D gene: NA; CDR3 protein: CASSQFGPAHTNTGELFF; CDR3 DNA: TGCGCCAGCAGTCAATTCGGGCCAGCCCATACGAACACCGGGGAGCTGTTTTTT
J gene: TRBJ2-3; CDR3 length: 14; clone size: many; V gene: TRBV10-3; D gene: NA; CDR3 protein: CATMMGKSTDTQYF; CDR3 DNA: TGTGCCACCATGATGGGTAAAAGCACAGATACGCAGTATTTT
J gene: TRBJ2-7; CDR3 length: 14; clone size: NA; V gene: TRBV4-1; D gene: NA; CDR3 protein: CASSQYSGTGEQYF; CDR3 DNA: TGCGCCAGCAGCCAGTACTCGGGTACGGGCGAGCAGTACTTC
J gene: TRBJ2-3; CDR3 length: 12; clone size: few; V gene: TRBV7-9; D gene: NA; CDR3 protein: CASKTRTDTQYF; CDR3 DNA: TGTGCCAGTAAGACACGCACAGATACGCAGTATTTT
J gene: TRBJ2-7; CDR3 length: 16; clone size: few; V gene: TRBV4-2; D gene: NA; CDR3 protein: CASSQEVTGEAYEQYF; CDR3 DNA: TGTGCCAGCAGCCAAGAGGTAACGGGGGAGGCCTACGAGCAGTACTTC
J gene: TRBJ1-1; CDR3 length: 15; clone size: few; V gene: TRBV3-1; D gene: TRBD1; CDR3 protein: CASSQGAQGVTEAFF; CDR3 DNA: TGTGCCAGCAGCCAAGGGGCGCAGGGGGTTACTGAAGCTTTCTTT
J gene: TRBJ2-3; CDR3 length: 10; clone size: NA; V gene: TRBV20-1; D gene: NA; CDR3 protein: CSVPTDTQYF; CDR3 DNA: TGCAGTGTTCCCACAGATACGCAGTATTTT
J gene: TRBJ2-1; CDR3 length: 15; clone size: few; V gene: TRBV12-3/TRBV12-4; D gene: NA; CDR3 protein: CASSLGQGVGGEQFF; CDR3 DNA: TGTGCCAGCAGTTTAGGCCAAGGGGTCGGGGGCGAGCAGTTCTTC
J gene: TRBJ2-7; CDR3 length: 14; clone size: NA; V gene: TRBV20-1; D gene: TRBD1; CDR3 protein: CSARPGTANYEQYF; CDR3 DNA: TGCAGTGCTCGTCCCGGGACAGCGAACTACGAGCAGTACTTC
J gene: TRBJ1-2; CDR3 length: 12; clone size: few; V gene: TRBV20-1; D gene: NA; CDR3 protein: CSATGDRGGYTF; CDR3 DNA: TGCAGTGCTACAGGGGATCGCGGGGGCTACACCTTC
J gene: TRBJ1-6; CDR3 length: 15; clone size: NA; V gene: TRBV12-3/TRBV12-4; D gene: NA; CDR3 protein: CASRVEARFNSPLHF; CDR3 DNA: TGTGCCAGCAGAGTCGAAGCTAGGTTTAATTCACCCCTCCACTTT
J gene: TRBJ1-1; CDR3 length: 13; clone size: few; V gene: TRBV29-1; D gene: TRBD1; CDR3 protein: CSVDGTANTEAFF; CDR3 DNA: TGCAGCGTTGACGGGACAGCGAACACTGAAGCTTTCTTT
J gene: TRBJ1-5; CDR3 length: 17; clone size: few; V gene: TRBV6-1; D gene: NA; CDR3 protein: CASSESTVWDWYQPQHF; CDR3 DNA: TGTGCCAGCAGTGAATCCACCGTGTGGGACTGGTATCAGCCCCAGCATTTT
J gene: TRBJ2-2; CDR3 length: 13; clone size: NA; V gene: TRBV6-2/TRBV6-3; D gene: NA; CDR3 protein: CASSYYNTGELFF; CDR3 DNA: TGTGCCAGCAGTTACTATAACACCGGGGAGCTGTTTTTT
J gene: TRBJ1-5; CDR3 length: 17; clone size: few; V gene: TRBV12-3/TRBV12-4; D gene: NA; CDR3 protein: CASSLWAGIYSNQPQHF; CDR3 DNA: TGTGCCAGCAGTTTGTGGGCCGGGATCTATAGCAATCAGCCCCAGCATTTT
J gene: TRBJ2-7; CDR3 length: 14; clone size: many; V gene: TRBV5-1; D gene: NA; CDR3 protein: CASSLFRTGYEQYF; CDR3 DNA: TGCGCCAGCAGCTTGTTTAGGACGGGATACGAGCAGTACTTC
J gene: TRBJ2-7; CDR3 length: 14; clone size: NA; V gene: TRBV12-3/TRBV12-4; D gene: TRBD2; CDR3 protein: CASSPAGKTYEQYF; CDR3 DNA: TGTGCCAGCAGCCCAGCGGGAAAGACCTACGAGCAGTACTTC
J gene: TRBJ2-3; CDR3 length: 14; clone size: NA; V gene: TRBV7-2; D gene: NA; CDR3 protein: CASSLEALTDTQYF; CDR3 DNA: TGTGCCAGCAGCTTAGAGGCCCTCACAGATACGCAGTATTTT
J gene: TRBJ1-5; CDR3 length: 13; clone size: NA; V gene: TRBV29-1; D gene: NA; CDR3 protein: CSVGRDGNQPQHF; CDR3 DNA: TGCAGCGTTGGCAGGGATGGCAATCAGCCCCAGCATTTT
J gene: TRBJ2-7; CDR3 length: 14; clone size: many; V gene: TRBV7-2; D gene: NA; CDR3 protein: CASRHGGQWGEQYF; CDR3 DNA: TGTGCCAGCAGACATGGCGGACAATGGGGCGAGCAGTACTTC
J gene: TRBJ2-1; CDR3 length: 15; clone size: few; V gene: TRBV5-4; D gene: TRBD2; CDR3 protein: CASSVLAGGLNEQFF; CDR3 DNA: TGTGCCAGCAGTGTACTAGCGGGGGGGCTCAATGAGCAGTTCTTC
J gene: TRBJ1-1; CDR3 length: 12; clone size: many; V gene: TRBV20-1; D gene: NA; CDR3 protein: CSARRRFTEAFF; CDR3 DNA: TGCAGTGCTAGGAGGAGGTTTACTGAAGCTTTCTTT
J gene: TRBJ2-5; CDR3 length: 17; clone size: few; V gene: TRBV6-1; D gene: TRBD2; CDR3 protein: CASSKTGGGGPIQTQYF; CDR3 DNA: TGTGCCAGCAGTAAGACAGGAGGCGGGGGGCCGATACAGACCCAGTACTTC
J gene: TRBJ1-2; CDR3 length: 13; clone size: NA; V gene: TRBV3-1; D gene: TRBD1; CDR3 protein: CASSGQAHYGYTF; CDR3 DNA: TGTGCCAGCAGCGGACAGGCTCACTATGGCTACACCTTC
J gene: TRBJ2-1; CDR3 length: 14; clone size: NA; V gene: TRBV9; D gene: NA; CDR3 protein: CASNGGLGYNEQFF; CDR3 DNA: TGTGCCAGCAACGGGGGGCTCGGCTACAATGAGCAGTTCTTC